What follows is one TCR beta chain and its context. Using immunoSEQ multiplex PCR, the repertoire was profiled, and TCRdb retains in-frame clones only, with some absent. The data contain approximately 37,000 clones, approximately 94% of them seen just once; the ten biggest clones take up over 1.5%. This specimen belongs to a study of T cell changes during pregnancy in multiple sclerosis. The length of the CDR3 is 16 residues. CDR1 and CDR2 from the germline V gene are SGHVS and FQNEAQ. Trimming cost V 5 bases and J 5 bases, with 19 bases left between them. The input for sequencing was peripheral blood, taken in the third trimester of pregnancy. The receptor was isolated from a female donor with multiple sclerosis, enrolled in a pregnancy study. The V gene is TRBV7-8, the J gene TRBJ2-1; TRBD2 is a possible D gene (6 bases). CDR3 sequence reads: CASSPDGGVGDNEQFF. The CDR3 DNA sequence: TGTGCCAGCAGCCCTGACGGCGGGGTAGGGGACAATGAGCAGTTCTTC. The whole variable domain, filled in from reference TRBV7-8 and TRBJ2-1, reads GAGVSQSPRYKVAKRGQDVALRCDPISGHVSLFWYQQALGQGPEFLTYFQNEAQLDKSGLPSDRFFAERPEGSVSTLKIQRTQQEDSAVYLCASSPDGGVGDNEQFFGPGTRLTVL.